The present T cell receptor beta chain was sequenced within a study of regulatory T cells in long-lasting Graves disease. Study-wide background: To qualify as persistent, Graves' disease required over 5 years of antithyroid drugs with positive TSH receptor antibodies. Study results and caveats: Favored gene segments in persistent disease were TRBV28, TRBJ1-2 and TRBJ2-5.

Time point: persistent/refractory GD, antithyroid drugs over 5 years with positive TRAb. There was RNA extracted from PBMCs, and the TCR library was made from it. Into tubes containing EDTA, 7.5 to 9.5 milliliters of peripheral blood were drawn. Arm-PCR with iRepertoire HTBI primers amplified the CDR3 regions for these TCR beta libraries. From the multiplex PCR reads, TCRdb called clonotypes with MiXCR, one entry per CDR3 protein. The sample contains roughly 490,000 distinct CDR3 sequences, roughly 23% of which appear only once. Per germline, CDR1 SGHTA and CDR2 FQGNSA. With 5 bases clipped from V and 5 bases from J, the junction kept 6 bases outside the gene matches. The CDR3 totals 13 residues. There are many counts of this clonotype. The antigen is undetermined.

The chain links TRBV7-2 to TRBJ2-7; TRBD1 matches at 7 bases. The clonotype comes from a female donor with Graves disease. Sequenced here: peripheral blood mononuclear cells (PBMCs), sampled when the disease was refractory, from a patient treated with antithyroid drugs. This CDR3 is CASSPDRWNEQYF. The DNA of the CDR3 is TGTGCCAGCAGCCCGGACAGGTGGAACGAGCAGTACTTC.